A selection of T cell receptor beta chains follows, all from one sample in a study of cytomegalovirus exposure and HLA in healthy donors. Assay: immunoSEQ multiplex PCR; the TCRdb copy retains only in-frame clones and omits some. The data contain 150,000 to 200,000 clones, approximately 80% of them seen just once; the ten biggest clones take up 1.5% to 2%. Sequenced material: PBMCs. These receptors all come from a woman in her 30s in good health and CMV-seronegative. The CDR3 runs from the conserved cysteine through the conserved F or W. The D gene is left open where the match is weak. Clone size is given for some rows only: seen once, a few or many times, or a class if the clone is expanded.

D gene: NA
clone size: NA
V gene: TRBV6-5
J gene: TRBJ2-6
CDR3 protein: CASSRGGGANVLTF
CDR3 DNA: TGTGCCAGCTCTAGGGGGGGTGGGGCCAACGTCCTGACTTTC

D gene: NA
clone size: NA
V gene: TRBV5-4
J gene: TRBJ2-7
CDR3 protein: CASSLQFGAGRRYEQYF
CDR3 DNA: TGTGCCAGCAGCTTGCAGTTTGGGGCGGGAAGACGCTACGAGCAGTACTTC

D gene: TRBD1
clone size: NA
V gene: TRBV2
J gene: TRBJ2-3
CDR3 protein: CASSVTRGQGDTQYF
CDR3 DNA: TGTGCCAGCAGTGTAACCAGGGGGCAAGGAGATACGCAGTATTTT

D gene: NA
clone size: few
V gene: TRBV6-1
J gene: TRBJ1-2
CDR3 protein: CASSKRTDGLYGYTF
CDR3 DNA: TGTGCCAGCAGTAAGCGGACAGACGGCCTTTATGGCTACACCTTC

D gene: NA
clone size: NA
V gene: TRBV7-6
J gene: TRBJ1-2
CDR3 protein: CASSFTANYGYTF
CDR3 DNA: TGTGCCAGCAGTTTCACGGCTAACTATGGCTACACCTTC

D gene: TRBD1
clone size: NA
V gene: TRBV9
J gene: TRBJ2-3
CDR3 protein: CASSVGRTGGTDTQYF
CDR3 DNA: TGTGCCAGCAGCGTAGGTCGTACAGGGGGCACAGATACGCAGTATTTT

D gene: TRBD1
clone size: NA
V gene: TRBV10-3
J gene: TRBJ1-5
CDR3 protein: CAIRSGGGHQPQHF
CDR3 DNA: TGTGCCATCAGGTCAGGGGGCGGCCATCAGCCCCAGCATTTT

D gene: NA
clone size: NA
V gene: TRBV10-3
J gene: TRBJ1-1
CDR3 protein: CAISAARSVAGFVFLTEAFF
CDR3 DNA: TGTGCCATCAGTGCGGCAAGATCAGTGGCAGGGTTTGTTTTCCTCACTGAAGCTTTCTTT

D gene: NA
clone size: NA
V gene: TRBV12-5
J gene: TRBJ1-4
CDR3 protein: CASGLRPTNEKLFF
CDR3 DNA: TGTGCTAGTGGCCTCAGGCCAACTAATGAAAAACTGTTTTTT

D gene: TRBD2
clone size: NA
V gene: TRBV7-3
J gene: TRBJ2-2
CDR3 protein: CASSAHRTSGTNTGELFF
CDR3 DNA: TGTGCCAGCAGCGCCCACCGGACTAGCGGGACGAACACCGGGGAGCTGTTTTTT

D gene: NA
clone size: NA
V gene: TRBV30
J gene: TRBJ1-2
CDR3 protein: CAWSDGVRRGYTF
CDR3 DNA: TGTGCCTGGAGTGATGGGGTTCGGAGGGGCTACACCTTC

D gene: NA
clone size: NA
V gene: TRBV18
J gene: TRBJ1-3
CDR3 protein: CASSPKDSSGNTIYF
CDR3 DNA: TGTGCCAGCTCACCGAAGGACAGCTCTGGAAACACCATATATTTT

D gene: NA
clone size: NA
V gene: TRBV30
J gene: TRBJ2-7
CDR3 protein: CALREDPSYEQYF
CDR3 DNA: TGTGCCTTGAGGGAGGACCCCTCCTACGAGCAGTACTTC

D gene: TRBD2
clone size: NA
V gene: TRBV15
J gene: TRBJ2-1
CDR3 protein: CATSTLTSGSYNEQFF
CDR3 DNA: TGTGCCACCAGCACCCTAACTAGCGGGAGTTACAATGAGCAGTTCTTC

D gene: NA
clone size: NA
V gene: TRBV9
J gene: TRBJ1-1
CDR3 protein: CASSSRTGEAFF
CDR3 DNA: TGTGCCAGCAGCTCAAGAACAGGTGAAGCTTTCTTT

D gene: TRBD1
clone size: few
V gene: TRBV4-2
J gene: TRBJ1-1
CDR3 protein: CASSLEQGLNTEAFF
CDR3 DNA: TGTGCCAGCAGCCTAGAACAGGGGTTGAACACTGAAGCTTTCTTT

D gene: TRBD1
clone size: NA
V gene: TRBV18
J gene: TRBJ1-2
CDR3 protein: CASSPRTGDGYTF
CDR3 DNA: TGTGCCAGCTCACCGAGGACAGGGGACGGCTACACCTTC

D gene: NA
clone size: NA
V gene: TRBV29-1
J gene: TRBJ2-7
CDR3 protein: CSVHTEIYEQYF
CDR3 DNA: TGCAGCGTACACACAGAAATCTACGAGCAGTACTTC

D gene: TRBD1
clone size: few
V gene: TRBV6-5
J gene: TRBJ1-1
CDR3 protein: CASRQGQGAEAFF
CDR3 DNA: TGTGCCAGCAGACAAGGACAGGGGGCGGAAGCTTTCTTT

D gene: NA
clone size: few
V gene: TRBV5-6
J gene: TRBJ2-7
CDR3 protein: CASNPGVYSSYEQYF
CDR3 DNA: TGTGCCAGCAACCCCGGGGTTTACAGCTCCTACGAGCAGTACTTC

D gene: TRBD1
clone size: NA
V gene: TRBV19
J gene: TRBJ1-5
CDR3 protein: CASRPGTGYNNQPQHF
CDR3 DNA: TGTGCCAGTAGACCCGGGACAGGGTATAACAATCAGCCCCAGCATTTT

D gene: TRBD1
clone size: NA
V gene: TRBV7-9
J gene: TRBJ2-7
CDR3 protein: CASSLDRGESYEQYF
CDR3 DNA: TGTGCCAGCAGCTTAGACAGGGGGGAATCCTACGAGCAGTACTTC

D gene: NA
clone size: NA
V gene: TRBV27
J gene: TRBJ1-4
CDR3 protein: CASRFTENEKLFF
CDR3 DNA: TGTGCCAGCCGTTTTACAGAAAATGAAAAACTGTTTTTT

D gene: TRBD2
clone size: NA
V gene: TRBV18
J gene: TRBJ2-7
CDR3 protein: CASSSIGLAGSEQYF
CDR3 DNA: TGTGCCAGCTCGTCAATCGGACTAGCGGGCTCCGAGCAGTACTTC

D gene: TRBD1
clone size: NA
V gene: TRBV2
J gene: TRBJ2-5
CDR3 protein: CASSEEAQGAGQETQYF
CDR3 DNA: TGTGCCAGCAGTGAGGAGGCGCAGGGGGCAGGACAAGAGACCCAGTACTTC

D gene: TRBD1
clone size: NA
V gene: TRBV6-5
J gene: TRBJ2-7
CDR3 protein: CASSYWTGTEQYF
CDR3 DNA: TGTGCCAGCAGTTACTGGACAGGGACCGAGCAGTACTTC

D gene: NA
clone size: NA
V gene: TRBV29-1
J gene: TRBJ1-2
CDR3 protein: CSVGSANYGYTF
CDR3 DNA: TGCAGCGTTGGTTCGGCTAACTATGGCTACACCTTC

D gene: NA
clone size: NA
V gene: TRBV19
J gene: TRBJ1-2
CDR3 protein: CASSMGGLDSYTF
CDR3 DNA: TGTGCCAGTAGTATGGGGGGGCTTGACAGCTACACCTTC

D gene: NA
clone size: NA
V gene: TRBV6-1
J gene: TRBJ2-5
CDR3 protein: CAGTGGGRETQYF
CDR3 DNA: TGTGCCGGCACGGGGGGCGGTCGGGAGACCCAGTACTTC

D gene: NA
clone size: few
V gene: TRBV29-1
J gene: TRBJ1-2
CDR3 protein: CSVEGGGGYTF
CDR3 DNA: TGCAGCGTGGAGGGCGGAGGAGGCTACACCTTC

D gene: NA
clone size: NA
V gene: TRBV6-1
J gene: TRBJ2-7
CDR3 protein: CASSLIASKGHEQYF
CDR3 DNA: TGTGCCAGCAGTTTGATAGCTAGTAAAGGCCACGAGCAGTACTTC

D gene: TRBD1
clone size: NA
V gene: TRBV27
J gene: TRBJ2-5
CDR3 protein: CASSLGNGRGRGQETQYF
CDR3 DNA: TGTGCCAGCAGTTTAGGCAACGGAAGGGGGCGAGGACAAGAGACCCAGTACTTC

D gene: TRBD1
clone size: few
V gene: TRBV5-4
J gene: TRBJ1-4
CDR3 protein: CAGLDRANEKLFF
CDR3 DNA: TGTGCCGGTTTGGACAGGGCTAATGAAAAACTGTTTTTT

D gene: TRBD2
clone size: once
V gene: TRBV5-1
J gene: TRBJ2-2
CDR3 protein: CASSRSRDYYTGELFF
CDR3 DNA: TGCGCCAGCAGCCGTTCCCGGGACTACTACACCGGGGAGCTGTTTTTT

D gene: NA
clone size: NA
V gene: TRBV9
J gene: TRBJ1-1
CDR3 protein: CASTPGQTNTEAFF
CDR3 DNA: TGTGCCAGCACCCCGGGACAAACGAACACTGAAGCTTTCTTT

D gene: TRBD1
clone size: NA
V gene: TRBV6-1
J gene: TRBJ2-7
CDR3 protein: CASSSRTGVYEQYF
CDR3 DNA: TGTGCCAGCAGTTCCAGGACAGGGGTCTACGAGCAGTACTTC

D gene: NA
clone size: NA
V gene: TRBV11-2
J gene: TRBJ2-2
CDR3 protein: CASSLDRFVSGVGLFF
CDR3 DNA: TGTGCCAGCAGCTTAGATAGATTCGTTTCGGGGGTTGGGCTGTTTTTT

D gene: NA
clone size: NA
V gene: TRBV10-2
J gene: TRBJ1-1
CDR3 protein: CASSVVGEYGRNTEAFF
CDR3 DNA: TGCGCCAGCAGTGTGGTGGGCGAATATGGCCGGAACACTGAAGCTTTCTTT

D gene: NA
clone size: once
V gene: TRBV27
J gene: TRBJ1-2
CDR3 protein: CASSLTGRGGYTF
CDR3 DNA: TGTGCCAGCAGTTTAACAGGGAGGGGCGGCTACACCTTC

D gene: TRBD2
clone size: NA
V gene: TRBV19
J gene: TRBJ2-1
CDR3 protein: CASRLAGGRFLNEQFF
CDR3 DNA: TGTGCCAGTAGGTTAGCGGGAGGGCGTTTTTTGAATGAGCAGTTCTTC

D gene: TRBD1
clone size: NA
V gene: TRBV27
J gene: TRBJ2-7
CDR3 protein: CASSAPGTGFHEQYF
CDR3 DNA: TGTGCCAGCAGTGCCCCCGGGACAGGGTTCCACGAGCAGTACTTC

D gene: TRBD1
clone size: NA
V gene: TRBV7-3
J gene: TRBJ1-1
CDR3 protein: CASSLLGQGALSPEAFF
CDR3 DNA: TGTGCCAGCAGCTTATTGGGACAGGGGGCACTTTCCCCTGAAGCTTTCTTT

D gene: NA
clone size: once
V gene: TRBV4-1
J gene: TRBJ1-5
CDR3 protein: CASSQGQNQPQHF
CDR3 DNA: TGCGCCAGCAGCCAAGGTCAAAATCAGCCCCAGCATTTT

D gene: NA
clone size: NA
V gene: TRBV27
J gene: TRBJ1-2
CDR3 protein: CASSLTQSSLLGSDGYTF
CDR3 DNA: TGTGCCAGCAGTTTAACCCAGTCCAGCCTATTAGGAAGCGATGGCTACACCTTC

D gene: TRBD1
clone size: once
V gene: TRBV27
J gene: TRBJ1-4
CDR3 protein: CASSFPGGEKLFF
CDR3 DNA: TGTGCCAGCAGTTTCCCAGGGGGCGAAAAACTGTTTTTT

D gene: TRBD1
clone size: few
V gene: TRBV7-2
J gene: TRBJ1-3
CDR3 protein: CASSFDRGPGNTIYF
CDR3 DNA: TGTGCCAGCAGCTTTGACAGGGGGCCAGGAAACACCATATATTTT

D gene: TRBD2
clone size: NA
V gene: TRBV4-1
J gene: TRBJ2-3
CDR3 protein: CASSQDRGAGITDTQYF
CDR3 DNA: TGCGCCAGCAGCCAAGATCGGGGAGCGGGGATCACAGATACGCAGTATTTT

D gene: NA
clone size: NA
V gene: TRBV2
J gene: TRBJ2-7
CDR3 protein: CASSVGGRNYEQYF
CDR3 DNA: TGTGCCAGCAGTGTAGGGGGTAGAAACTACGAGCAGTACTTC

D gene: NA
clone size: NA
V gene: TRBV29-1
J gene: TRBJ1-5
CDR3 protein: CSVAVGGGLNQPQHF
CDR3 DNA: TGCAGCGTTGCTGTCGGGGGAGGATTAAATCAGCCCCAGCATTTT

D gene: NA
clone size: NA
V gene: TRBV16
J gene: TRBJ1-4
CDR3 protein: CASSRTGEKLFF
CDR3 DNA: TGTGCCAGCAGCCGAACAGGTGAAAAACTGTTTTTT

D gene: NA
clone size: NA
V gene: TRBV7-8
J gene: TRBJ2-1
CDR3 protein: CASSFRTSYNEQFF
CDR3 DNA: TGTGCCAGCAGCTTTCGTACTTCCTACAATGAGCAGTTCTTC

D gene: NA
clone size: few
V gene: TRBV19
J gene: TRBJ1-2
CDR3 protein: CASSIVRGTDYGYTF
CDR3 DNA: TGTGCCAGTAGTATAGTAAGGGGGACGGACTATGGCTACACCTTC

D gene: NA
clone size: NA
V gene: TRBV19
J gene: TRBJ1-2
CDR3 protein: CASSIDRDGYTF
CDR3 DNA: TGTGCCAGTAGTATAGACAGGGATGGCTACACCTTC